This T cell receptor beta chain derives from a study of T cell responses to AZD1222 COVID-19 vaccine. Findings and caveats of the study: Spike-specific TCR breadth rose after two AZD1222 doses, and depth rose as well. Samples come after the peak T cell response, not at day 14.

As regards this clone: Its antigen is unknown.

Assay used: immunoSEQ multiplex PCR; TCRdb lists only in-frame clones, some missing. Of some 30,000 clones in the sample, about nine tenths are singletons; the top ten hold roughly 11%. Second-dose schedules of about 4 or about 12 weeks were combined. Germline assignment: CDR1 SEHNR and CDR2 FQNEAQ (reference sequence). Trimming at V came to 5 bases and at J to 11 bases, leaving 8 bases not matched to a gene. The CDR3 contains 14 residues. This TCR derives from an adult who received the AZD1222 COVID-19 vaccine. The sample here was peripheral blood, taken 28 days after the second AZD1222 dose. The chain carries TRBV7-9 and TRBJ2-7; 14 bases map to TRBD2. CDR3 region: CASSPLGTSGRKYF. The CDR3 DNA reads as TGTGCCAGCAGCCCCCTTGGGACTAGCGGGAGAAAGTACTTC.